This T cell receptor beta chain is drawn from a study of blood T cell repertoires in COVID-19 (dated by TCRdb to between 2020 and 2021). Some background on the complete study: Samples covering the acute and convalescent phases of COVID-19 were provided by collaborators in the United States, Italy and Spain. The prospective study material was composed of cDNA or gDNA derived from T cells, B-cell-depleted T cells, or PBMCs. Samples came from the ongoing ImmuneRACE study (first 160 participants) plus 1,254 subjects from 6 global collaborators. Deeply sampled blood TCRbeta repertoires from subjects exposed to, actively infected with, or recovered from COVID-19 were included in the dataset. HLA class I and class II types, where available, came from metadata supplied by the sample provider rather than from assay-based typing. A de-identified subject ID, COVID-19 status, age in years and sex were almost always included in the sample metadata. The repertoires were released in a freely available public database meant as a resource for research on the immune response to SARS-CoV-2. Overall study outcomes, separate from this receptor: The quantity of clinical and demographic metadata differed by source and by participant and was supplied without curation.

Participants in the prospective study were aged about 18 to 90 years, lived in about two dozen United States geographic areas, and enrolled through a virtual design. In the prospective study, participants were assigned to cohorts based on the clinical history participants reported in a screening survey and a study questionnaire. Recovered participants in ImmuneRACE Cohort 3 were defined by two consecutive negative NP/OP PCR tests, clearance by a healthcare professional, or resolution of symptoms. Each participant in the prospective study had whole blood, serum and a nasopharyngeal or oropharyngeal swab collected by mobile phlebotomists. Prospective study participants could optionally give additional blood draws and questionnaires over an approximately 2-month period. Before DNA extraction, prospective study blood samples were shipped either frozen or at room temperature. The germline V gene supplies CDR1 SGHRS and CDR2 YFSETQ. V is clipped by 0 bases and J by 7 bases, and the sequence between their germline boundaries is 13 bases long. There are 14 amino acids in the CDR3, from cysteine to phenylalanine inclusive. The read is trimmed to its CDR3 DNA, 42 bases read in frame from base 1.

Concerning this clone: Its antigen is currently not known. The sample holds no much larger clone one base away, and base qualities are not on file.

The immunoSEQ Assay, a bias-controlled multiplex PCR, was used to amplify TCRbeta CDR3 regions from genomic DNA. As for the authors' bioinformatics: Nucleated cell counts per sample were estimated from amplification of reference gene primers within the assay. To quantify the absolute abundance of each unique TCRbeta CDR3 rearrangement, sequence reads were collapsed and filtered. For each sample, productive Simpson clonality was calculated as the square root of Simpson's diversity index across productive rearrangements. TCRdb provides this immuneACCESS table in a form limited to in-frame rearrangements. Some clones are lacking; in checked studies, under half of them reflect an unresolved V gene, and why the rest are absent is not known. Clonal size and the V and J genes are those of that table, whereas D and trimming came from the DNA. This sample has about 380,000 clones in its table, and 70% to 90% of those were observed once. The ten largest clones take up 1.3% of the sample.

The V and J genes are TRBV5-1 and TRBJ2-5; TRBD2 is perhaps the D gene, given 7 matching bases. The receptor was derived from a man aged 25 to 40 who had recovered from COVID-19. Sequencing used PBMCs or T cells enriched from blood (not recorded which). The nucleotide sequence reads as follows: TGCGCCAGCAGCTTGGATGCGGGGGCAGGGACCCAGTACTTC. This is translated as CASSLDAGAGTQYF.